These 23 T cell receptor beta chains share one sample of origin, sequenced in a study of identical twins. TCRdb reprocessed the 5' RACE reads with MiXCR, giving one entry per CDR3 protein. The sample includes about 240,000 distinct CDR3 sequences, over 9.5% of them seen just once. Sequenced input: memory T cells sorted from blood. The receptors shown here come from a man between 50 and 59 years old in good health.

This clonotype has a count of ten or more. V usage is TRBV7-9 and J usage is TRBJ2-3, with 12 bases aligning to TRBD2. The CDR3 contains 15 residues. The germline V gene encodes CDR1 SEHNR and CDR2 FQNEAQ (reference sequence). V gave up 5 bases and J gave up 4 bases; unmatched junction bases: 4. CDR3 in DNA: TGTGCCAGCAGCCAGGGACTAGCGGGCCCAGATACGCAGTATTTT. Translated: CASSQGLAGPDTQYF.

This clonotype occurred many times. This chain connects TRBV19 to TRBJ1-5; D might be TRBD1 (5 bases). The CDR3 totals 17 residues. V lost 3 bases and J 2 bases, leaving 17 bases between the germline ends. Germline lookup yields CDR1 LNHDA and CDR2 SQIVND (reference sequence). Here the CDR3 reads CASSISDGGWGNQPQHF. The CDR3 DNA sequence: TGTGCCAGTAGTATTTCTGATGGGGGTTGGGGCAATCAGCCCCAGCATTTT.

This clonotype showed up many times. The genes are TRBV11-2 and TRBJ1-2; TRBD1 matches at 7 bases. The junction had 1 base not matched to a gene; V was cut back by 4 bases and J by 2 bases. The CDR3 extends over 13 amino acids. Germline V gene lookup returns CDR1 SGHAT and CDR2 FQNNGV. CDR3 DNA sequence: TGTGCCAGCAGCTCGGGACAGAACTATGGCTACACCTTC. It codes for CASSSGQNYGYTF.

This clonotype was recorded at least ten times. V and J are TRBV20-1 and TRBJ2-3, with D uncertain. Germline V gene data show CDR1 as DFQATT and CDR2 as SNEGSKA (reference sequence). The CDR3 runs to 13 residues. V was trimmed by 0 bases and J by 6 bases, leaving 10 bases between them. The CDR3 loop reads CSARDQYKDTQYF. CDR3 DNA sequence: TGCAGTGCTAGAGACCAGTATAAGGATACGCAGTATTTT.

This chain's CDR3 is CASRPSGYNEQFF. Here the CDR3 DNA reads TGTGCCAGCAGACCTAGCGGCTACAATGAGCAGTTCTTC. This chain links TRBV28 with TRBJ2-1; TRBD2 aligns across 7 bases. CDR3 length: 13 residues. The germline CDR1 and CDR2 sequences are MDHEN and SYDVKM. Trimming cost V 6 bases and J 3 bases; bases outside gene matches: 2.

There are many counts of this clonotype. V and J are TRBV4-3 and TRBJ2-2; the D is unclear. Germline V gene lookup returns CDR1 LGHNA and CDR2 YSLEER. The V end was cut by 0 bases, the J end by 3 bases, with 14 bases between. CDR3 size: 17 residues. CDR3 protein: CASSQESTLIYTGELFF. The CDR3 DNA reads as TGCGCCAGCAGCCAAGAGTCAACGCTAATTTACACCGGGGAGCTGTTTTTT.

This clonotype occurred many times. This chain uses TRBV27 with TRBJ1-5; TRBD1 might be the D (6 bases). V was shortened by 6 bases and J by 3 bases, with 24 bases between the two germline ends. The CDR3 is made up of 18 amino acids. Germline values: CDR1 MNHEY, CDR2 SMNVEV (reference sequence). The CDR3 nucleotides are TGTGCCAGCAGACGGGTCTCGGGACACCGCGACTTCAATCAGCCCCAGCATTTT. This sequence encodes CASRRVSGHRDFNQPQHF.

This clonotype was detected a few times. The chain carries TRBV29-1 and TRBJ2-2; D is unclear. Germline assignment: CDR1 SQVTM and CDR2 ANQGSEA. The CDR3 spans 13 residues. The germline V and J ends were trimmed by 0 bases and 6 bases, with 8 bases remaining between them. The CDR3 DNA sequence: TGCAGCGTTGAAGATATTGGCTCCGGGGAGCTGTTTTTT. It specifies CSVEDIGSGELFF.

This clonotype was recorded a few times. The DNA of the CDR3 is TGTGCCAGCAGCTCTGGCGGGAGCACCTACGAGCAGTACTTC. This encodes CASSSGGSTYEQYF. The genes are TRBV7-2 and TRBJ2-7; 7 bases agree with TRBD2. Germline V gene lookup returns CDR1 SGHTA and CDR2 FQGNSA. V lost 4 bases, J lost 2 bases, and 5 bases stayed unmatched. CDR3 size: 14 residues.

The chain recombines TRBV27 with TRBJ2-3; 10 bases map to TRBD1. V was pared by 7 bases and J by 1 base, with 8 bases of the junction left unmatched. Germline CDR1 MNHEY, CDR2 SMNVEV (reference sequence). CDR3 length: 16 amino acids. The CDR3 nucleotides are TGTGCCAGCACCGTTTGGGGGACAGGGGGCACAGATACGCAGTATTTT. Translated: CASTVWGTGGTDTQYF.

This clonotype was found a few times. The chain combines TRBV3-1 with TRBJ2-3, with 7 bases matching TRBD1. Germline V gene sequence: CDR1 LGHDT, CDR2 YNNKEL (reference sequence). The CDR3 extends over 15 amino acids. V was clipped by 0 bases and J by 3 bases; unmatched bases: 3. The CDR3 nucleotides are TGTGCCAGCAGCCAAGATGGGACAGCTACAGATACGCAGTATTTT. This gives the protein CASSQDGTATDTQYF.

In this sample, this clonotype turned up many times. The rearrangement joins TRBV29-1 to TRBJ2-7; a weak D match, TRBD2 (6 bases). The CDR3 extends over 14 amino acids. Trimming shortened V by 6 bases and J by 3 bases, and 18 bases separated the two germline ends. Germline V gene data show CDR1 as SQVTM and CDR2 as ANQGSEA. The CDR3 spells CSVSNVGGGYEQYF. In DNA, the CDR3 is TGCAGCGTCTCCAATGTGGGGGGTGGCTACGAGCAGTACTTC.

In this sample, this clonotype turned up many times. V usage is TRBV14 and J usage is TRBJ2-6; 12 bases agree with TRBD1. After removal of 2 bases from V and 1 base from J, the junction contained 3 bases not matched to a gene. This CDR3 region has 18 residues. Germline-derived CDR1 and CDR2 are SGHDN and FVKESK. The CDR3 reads CASSQPGQGASGANVLTF. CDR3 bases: TGTGCCAGCAGCCAACCGGGACAGGGGGCTTCTGGGGCCAACGTCCTGACTTTC.

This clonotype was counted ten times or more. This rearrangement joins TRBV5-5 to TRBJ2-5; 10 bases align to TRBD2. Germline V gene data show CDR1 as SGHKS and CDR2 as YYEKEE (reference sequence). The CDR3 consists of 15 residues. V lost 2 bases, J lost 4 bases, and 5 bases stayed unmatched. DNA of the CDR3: TGTGCCAGCAGCTTTAGCGGGGGGTTTCGAGAGACCCAGTACTTC. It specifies CASSFSGGFRETQYF.

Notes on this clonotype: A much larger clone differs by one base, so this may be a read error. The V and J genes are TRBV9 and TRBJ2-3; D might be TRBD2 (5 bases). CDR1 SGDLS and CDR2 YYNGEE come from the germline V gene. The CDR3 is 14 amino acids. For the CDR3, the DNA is TGTGCCAGCAGCTCGCCTAGCCCAACAGATATGCAGTATTTT. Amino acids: CASSSPSPTDMQYF.

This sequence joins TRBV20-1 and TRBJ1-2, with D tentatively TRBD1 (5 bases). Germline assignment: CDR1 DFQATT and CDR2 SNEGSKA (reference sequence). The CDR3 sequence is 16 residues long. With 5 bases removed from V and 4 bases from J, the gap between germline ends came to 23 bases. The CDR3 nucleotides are TGCAGTGCTCAGAGTATGGGGGGGGGATCGGGCTATGGCTACACCTTC. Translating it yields CSAQSMGGGSGYGYTF.

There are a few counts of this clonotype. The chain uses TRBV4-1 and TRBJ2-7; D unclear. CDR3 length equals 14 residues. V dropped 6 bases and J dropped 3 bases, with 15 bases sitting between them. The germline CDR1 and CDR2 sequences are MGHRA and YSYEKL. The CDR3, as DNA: TGCGCCAGCAGTCCGCAGGCAGCAATCTACGAGCAGTACTTC. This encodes CASSPQAAIYEQYF.

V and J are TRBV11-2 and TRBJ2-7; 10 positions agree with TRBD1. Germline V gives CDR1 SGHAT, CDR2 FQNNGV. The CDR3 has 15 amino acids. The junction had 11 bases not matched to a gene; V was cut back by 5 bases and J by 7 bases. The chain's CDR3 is CASSEGTGAHGEQYF. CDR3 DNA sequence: TGTGCCAGCAGCGAAGGGACAGGGGCCCACGGGGAGCAGTACTTC.

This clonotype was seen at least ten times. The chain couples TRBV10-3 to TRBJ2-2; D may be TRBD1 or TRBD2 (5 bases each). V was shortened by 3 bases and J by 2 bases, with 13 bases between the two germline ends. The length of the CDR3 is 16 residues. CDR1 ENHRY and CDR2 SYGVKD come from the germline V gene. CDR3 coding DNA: TGTGCCATCAGTGAAAGTGGCCGGGGCAACACCGGGGAGCTGTTTTTT. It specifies CAISESGRGNTGELFF.

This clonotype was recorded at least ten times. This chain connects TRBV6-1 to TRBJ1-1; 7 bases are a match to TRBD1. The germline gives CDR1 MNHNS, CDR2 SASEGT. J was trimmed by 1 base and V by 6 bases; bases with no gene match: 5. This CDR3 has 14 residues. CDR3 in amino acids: CASRSGGGNTEAFF. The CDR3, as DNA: TGTGCCAGCAGATCAGGGGGAGGGAACACTGAAGCTTTCTTT.

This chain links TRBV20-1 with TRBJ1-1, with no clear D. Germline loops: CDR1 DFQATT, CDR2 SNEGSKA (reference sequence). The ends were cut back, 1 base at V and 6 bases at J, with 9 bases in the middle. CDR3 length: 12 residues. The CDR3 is CSARGGRSEAFF. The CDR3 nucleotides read TGCAGTGCTAGAGGAGGAAGGTCTGAAGCTTTCTTT.

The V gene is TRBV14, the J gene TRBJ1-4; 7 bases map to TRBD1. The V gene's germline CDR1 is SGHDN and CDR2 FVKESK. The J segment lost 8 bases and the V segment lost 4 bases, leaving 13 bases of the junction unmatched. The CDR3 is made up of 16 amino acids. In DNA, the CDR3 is TGTGCCAGCAGCCGAGAAAATGACAGGGAAGGGGAAAAACTGTTTTTT. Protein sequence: CASSRENDREGEKLFF.

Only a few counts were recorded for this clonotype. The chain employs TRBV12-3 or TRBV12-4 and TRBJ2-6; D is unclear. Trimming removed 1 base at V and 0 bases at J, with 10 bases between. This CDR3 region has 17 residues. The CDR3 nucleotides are TGTGCCAGCAGTTTAGTTGTTTCGGGCTCTGGGGCCAACGTCCTGACTTTC. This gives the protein CASSLVVSGSGANVLTF.